The 10 T cell receptor beta chains given below trace back to one sample, sequenced in a study of blood T cell repertoires in COVID-19. The protocol was immunoSEQ multiplex PCR, while the TCRdb copy is restricted to in-frame clones and leaves out a portion. The top ten hold approximately 2.3% of the sample, which has some 200,000 clones, 85% seen once. The sample taken for sequencing was peripheral blood. All receptors derive from a woman between 70 and 85 years old with COVID-19, enrolled during active disease.

V usage is TRBV3-1 (or the pseudogene TRBV3-2) and J usage is TRBJ1-5; unclear D gene. The length of the CDR3 is 15 residues. The V gene lost 5 bases and the J gene lost 2 bases, with 13 bases spanning the gap. CDR1 is LGHDT and CDR2 is YNNKEL in the germline V gene (reference sequence). CDR3 protein: CASSSNPEGNQPQHF. CDR3 nucleotides: TGTGCCAGCAGCAGTAATCCGGAGGGCAATCAGCCCCAGCATTTT.

The J gene is TRBJ1-1, the V gene TRBV5-4, with TRBD1 identical over 10 bases. The CDR3 length is 15 residues. Per germline, CDR1 SGHNT and CDR2 YYREEE (reference sequence). The junction had 11 bases not matched to a gene; V was cut back by 4 bases and J by 8 bases. CDR3: CASSALTGGASEAFF. Written as DNA, the CDR3 is TGTGCCAGCAGCGCTTTGACAGGGGGCGCTTCCGAAGCTTTCTTT. Looking up the rest from reference TRBV5-4 and TRBJ1-1 gives the full variable domain: ETGVTQSPTHLIKTRGQQVTLRCSSQSGHNTVSWYQQALGQGPQFIFQYYREEENGRGNFPPRFSGLQFPNYSSELNVNALELDDSALYLCASSALTGGASEAFFGQGTRLTVV.

The V gene is TRBV2, the J gene TRBJ1-5, with 8 nucleotides matching TRBD1. This CDR3 has 15 amino acids. The ends lost 6 bases at V and 5 bases at J; junction bases unmatched: 9. Germline CDR1 SNHLY, CDR2 FYNNEI. CDR3 nucleotide sequence: TGTGCCAGCAGGGACGGACAGGGAATTTATCAGCCCCAGCATTTT. This sequence encodes CASRDGQGIYQPQHF. Supplemented by reference TRBV2 and TRBJ1-5, the full variable domain reads EPEVTQTPSHQVTQMGQEVILRCVPISNHLYFYWYRQILGQKVEFLVSFYNNEISEKSEIFDDQFSVERPDGSNFTLKIRSTKLEDSAMYFCASRDGQGIYQPQHFGDGTRLSIL.

This chain joins TRBV7-6 and TRBJ2-2, with 9 positions matching TRBD1. Losses at the gene ends were 4 bases for V and 3 bases for J; bases not matched to a gene: 0. This CDR3 region has 14 residues. Germline loops: CDR1 SGHVS, CDR2 FNYEAQ. This chain's CDR3 is CASSWTGDTGELFF. CDR3 nucleotide sequence: TGTGCCAGCAGCTGGACAGGGGACACCGGGGAGCTGTTTTTT.

In its sample, this clone was seen once. This sequence joins TRBV3-1 (or the pseudogene TRBV3-2) and TRBJ1-2, with TRBD1 as a possible D gene (6 bases). V dropped 5 bases and J dropped 5 bases, with 21 bases sitting between them. The germline V gene encodes CDR1 LGHDT and CDR2 YNNKEL (reference sequence). The CDR3 spans 16 residues. The chain's CDR3 is CASSSMGATGSYGYTF. The CDR3 region has the DNA TGTGCCAGCAGCTCAATGGGTGCCACAGGGAGTTATGGCTACACCTTC.

The rearrangement uses TRBV4-1 and TRBJ2-2, with 7 bases that match TRBD1. From germline, CDR1 is MGHRA and CDR2 YSYEKL. V shed 4 bases and J 7 bases; nucleotides not matched to a gene: 9. The CDR3 length is 15 residues. The CDR3 region has the DNA TGCGCCAGCAGCCCGGGACAGATGAGGGGCGGGGAGCTGTTTTTT. This encodes CASSPGQMRGGELFF.

V usage is TRBV6-5 and J usage is TRBJ1-2; the D is unclear. Trimming cost V 7 bases and J 4 bases, with 16 bases left between them. The CDR3 has 14 residues. Per germline, CDR1 MNHEY and CDR2 SVGAGI. The CDR3 DNA follows: TGTGCCAGCATCCCCGCCTCGGGTGCCTATGGCTACACCTTC. Protein sequence: CASIPASGAYGYTF.

The V gene is TRBV6-2 or TRBV6-3, the J gene TRBJ2-1; 10 bases line up with TRBD2. The V gene's germline CDR1 is MNHEY and CDR2 SVGEGT. CDR3 length equals 15 residues. Trimming at V came to 3 bases and at J to 6 bases, leaving 5 bases not matched to a gene. The CDR3 region has the DNA TGTGCCAGCAGTTATACGGGACTAGCGCTCAATGAGCAGTTCTTC. Translated, it gives CASSYTGLALNEQFF.

J is TRBJ1-2 and V is TRBV6-1; D perhaps matches TRBD1 (6 bases). Germline V gene sequence: CDR1 MNHNS, CDR2 SASEGT. The length of the CDR3 is 16 residues. Trimming shortened V by 4 bases and J by 0 bases, and 15 bases separated the two germline ends. The CDR3 sequence: CASSGPRQVSNYGYTF. The CDR3 nucleotides are TGTGCCAGCAGTGGCCCGCGACAGGTCTCTAACTATGGCTACACCTTC.

This chain uses TRBV6-6 with TRBJ2-4; 9 bases line up with TRBD2. CDR1 and CDR2 (germline): MNHNY, SVGAGI (reference sequence). V gave up 6 bases and J gave up 7 bases; unmatched junction bases: 4. The CDR3 is 13 amino acids. CDR3 amino acids: CASRRGTSNIQYF. CDR3 DNA: TGTGCCAGCAGAAGGGGGACTAGCAACATTCAGTACTTC.